These 14 T cell receptor beta chains originate from one sample sequenced in a study of blood T cells in healthy people across ages. Then a second PCR, running about 6 to 11 cycles, was carried out with a sample-barcoded 5' primer and a J-beta primer mix. From the 5' RACE reads, TCRdb called clonotypes with MiXCR, one entry per CDR3 protein. The data hold more than 800,000 distinct CDR3 sequences, with around 30% observed a single time. The sequencing input was blood. These receptors were taken from a woman of 80 years or more in good health.

Comments on this clonotype: At one of its ends the junction is not consistent with the germline gene, which may arise from a read error. The rearrangement uses TRBV20-1 and TRBJ2-1; 12 positions match TRBD2. The CDR3 length is 14 residues. Per germline, CDR1 DFQATT and CDR2 SNEGSKA (reference sequence). Here the CDR3 reads CSAALAGGYNGQFF. Here the CDR3 DNA reads TGCAGTGCTGCGCTAGCGGGGGGGTACAATGGGCAGTTCTTC.

This clonotype was observed many times. The chain couples TRBV12-3 or TRBV12-4 to TRBJ1-6; 10 bases fit TRBD1. With 6 bases clipped from V and 10 bases from J, the junction kept 9 bases outside the gene matches. This CDR3 has 15 residues. CDR3 sequence: CASSPLGTGVSPLHF. Written as DNA, the CDR3 is TGTGCCAGCAGCCCCTTGGGGACAGGGGTCTCACCCCTCCACTTT.

This clonotype has at least ten counts. Here the CDR3 DNA reads TGCGCCAGCAGCCACAATCGGCCAACCTACGAGCAGTACTTC. This encodes CASSHNRPTYEQYF. This sequence joins TRBV5-1 and TRBJ2-7; no definite D call. The CDR3 length is 14 residues. The ends were cut back, 4 bases at V and 2 bases at J, with 13 bases in the middle. In germline, CDR1 is SGHRS, CDR2 YFSETQ.

With regard to this clonotype: This may be a read error, as it is one base from a much larger clone. The chain employs TRBV6-6 and TRBJ2-3, with 9 bases that match TRBD1. This CDR3 region has 13 residues. Germline loops: CDR1 MNHNY, CDR2 SVGAGI (reference sequence). CDR3 DNA sequence: TGTGCCAGCGGGACAGGGAGTTTCGATACGCTGTATTTT. It yields the protein CASGTGSFDTLYF.

This clonotype was seen only a few times. This may stem from a read error, because a much larger clone lies one nucleotide away. J is TRBJ2-5 and V is TRBV6-5, with D uncertain. V was cut by 11 bases and J by 9 bases, with 16 bases left in between. Germline CDR1 is MNHEY and CDR2 is SVGAGI. The CDR3 contains 11 residues. The CDR3 region is CASGWVEAQYF. In nucleotides, the CDR3 is TGTGCCTCCGGGTGGGTTGAGGCCCAGTACTTC.

The table lists this clonotype with a few counts. The rearrangement links TRBV11-2 to TRBJ1-6, with 8 bases lining up with TRBD1. V dropped 1 base and J dropped 10; count of bases not matched to a gene: 9. Germline assignment: CDR1 SGHAT and CDR2 FQNNGV. The CDR3 extends over 16 amino acids. CDR3 in DNA: TGTGCCAGCAGCTTAGGTCCTGACAGGGGTCGATCACCCCTCCACTTT. Its protein product is CASSLGPDRGRSPLHF.

As DNA, the CDR3 is TGCAGTGCTAGAGACAGTGGGATCCCATGGAACCAAGAGACCCAGTACTTC. This gives the protein CSARDSGIPWNQETQYF. The chain couples TRBV20-1 to TRBJ2-5; D remains ambiguous. This CDR3 spans 17 amino acids. The ends were cut back, 0 bases at V and 0 bases at J, with 17 bases in the middle. Germline values: CDR1 DFQATT, CDR2 SNEGSKA (reference sequence).

This clonotype was counted once. This chain connects TRBV6-5 to TRBJ2-1; D unclear. CDR3 length equals 14 residues. Germline values: CDR1 MNHEY, CDR2 SVGAGI. Deletions cut 1 base from V and 4 bases from J, with 8 bases between. The CDR3 loop is CASSYLPEYNEQFF. The CDR3 DNA sequence: TGTGCCAGCAGTTACTTGCCAGAATACAATGAGCAGTTCTTC.

Many counts were recorded for this clonotype. The rearrangement joins TRBV7-2 to TRBJ2-5; TRBD1 aligns across 9 bases. CDR3 size: 16 residues. J gave up 0 bases and V 5 bases, and 7 bases lay outside the gene matches. Germline values: CDR1 SGHTA, CDR2 FQGNSA. The CDR3 nucleotides are TGTGCCAGCAGCCGCACGGACAGGGGCCACCAAGAGACCCAGTACTTC. Protein product: CASSRTDRGHQETQYF.

This clonotype came up many times. V and J are TRBV20-1 and TRBJ2-7; D might be TRBD2 (7 bases). The CDR3 consists of 14 residues. The V end lost 5 bases, the J end lost 3 bases, and 17 bases lay between the germline ends. The germline gives CDR1 DFQATT, CDR2 SNEGSKA (reference sequence). This CDR3 is CSAWGGSRGYEQYF. CDR3 coding DNA: TGCAGTGCTTGGGGCGGGAGCAGGGGCTACGAGCAGTACTTC.

To note about this clonotype: In this CDR3 the conserved last residue, phenylalanine or tryptophan, is missing, so a read error is likely. The V gene is TRBV12-3 or TRBV12-4, the J gene TRBJ2-5, with TRBD2 matching over 8 bases. V dropped 7 bases and J dropped 1; count of bases not matched to a gene: 11. This CDR3 is 16 amino acids long. CDR3 region: CASTKEGGGRQETQYC. CDR3 nucleotide sequence: TGTGCCAGCACTAAAGAGGGCGGGGGGCGCCAAGAGACCCAGTACTGC.

This clonotype has at least ten counts. The chain employs TRBV7-2 and TRBJ2-1, with D unclear. Germline assignment: CDR1 SGHTA and CDR2 FQGNSA. The V end was cut by 6 bases, the J end by 4 bases, with 7 bases between. There are 12 residues in the CDR3. DNA for the CDR3: TGTGCCAGCAGTTCCCGATACAATGAGCAGTTCTTC. Its translation: CASSSRYNEQFF. Looking up the rest from reference TRBV7-2 and TRBJ2-1 gives the full variable domain: GAGVSQSPSNKVTEKGKDVELRCDPISGHTALYWYRQSLGQGLEFLIYFQGNSAPDKSGLPSDRFSAERTGGSVSTLTIQRTQQEDSAVYLCASSSRYNEQFFGPGTRLTVL.

The rearrangement joins TRBV20-1 to TRBJ2-7; 7 bases align to TRBD2. This CDR3 spans 12 amino acids. Per germline, CDR1 DFQATT and CDR2 SNEGSKA (reference sequence). The junction had 5 bases not matched to a gene; V was cut back by 3 bases and J by 6 bases. The DNA of the CDR3 is TGCAGTGCTAGGGGGACTACGGGCGAGCAGTACTTC. It is translated as CSARGTTGEQYF.

Comment on this clonotype: The junction departs from germline at one end; a sequencing error may be responsible. The chain is built from TRBV10-3 and TRBJ2-5; D gene unclear. CDR3 length: 17 amino acids. The germline V gene encodes CDR1 ENHRY and CDR2 SYGVKD. The DNA for the CDR3 is TGTGCCAGCAGTAGCCCCTCTGCTGGTCCCCAAGCAGAGACCCAGTACTTC. Encoded protein: CASSSPSAGPQAETQYF.